This TCR beta chain stems from a study of response to subunit inactivated influenza vaccine. This CDR3 is built from 13 residues. Per germline, CDR1 MDHEN and CDR2 SYDVKM. V was clipped by 7 bases and J by 1 base, with 7 bases between them. One entry per CDR3 protein, called by TCRdb with MiXCR from the RT-PCR reads. The sample shows approximately 520,000 distinct CDR3 sequences, about 15% of them seen only once. Notes on the study in general: The authors offered the suggestion that each seasonal influenza vaccination recruits few new T cells.

In its sample, this clonotype was seen a few times. Its target is not known. The gene calls are TRBV28 and TRBJ2-2; D might be TRBD1 (5 bases). Sequencing was performed on CD4+ T cells sorted from PBMCs, taken less than 25 months after vaccination. The source is a man aged 45-69 years who received an inactivated influenza vaccine. The CDR3 sequence is CASIDRNTGELFF. As DNA, the CDR3 is TGTGCCAGCATCGACAGGAACACCGGGGAGCTGTTTTTT.